Sequencing of this T cell receptor (beta chain) was carried out in a study of cytomegalovirus exposure and HLA in healthy donors. On the study more broadly: Sequencing of about 200 million T cells in an earlier analysis found around 120 million unique TCR beta sequences.

Whole-study findings and limits: Of the V segments, some could not be distinguished, including TRBV6-2 and TRBV6-3, and were excluded. Earlier results showed most TCR beta V segments being productive about 87% or about 30% of the time. In a later analysis, TCR association rates varied by HLA locus: DRB1 most, HLA-C fewest.

The J segment lost 3 bases and the V segment lost 0 bases, leaving 2 bases of the junction unmatched. CDR1 and CDR2 (germline): SGDLS, YYNGEE. The CDR3 is 14 amino acids. To note about this clone: The antigen is not known.

Use of 60 Vbeta and 13 Jbeta primers characterized the PCR. Clones were read by immunoSEQ multiplex PCR, and TCRdb kept only the in-frame ones, dropping some. The data show about 170,000 clones, roughly two thirds seen once. The receptor's source is a woman under 30 in good health and CMV-seropositive. The specimen sequenced was PBMCs. The chain links TRBV9 to TRBJ2-5, with 7 bases that match TRBD1. CDR3 nucleotide sequence: TGTGCCAGCAGCGTAGGTACAGGGGAAGAGACCCAGTACTTC. It yields the protein CASSVGTGEETQYF.